This T cell receptor (beta chain) was sequenced during a study of T cell repertoires in cytomegalovirus infection. Study-wide results and caveats: HLA-C-restricted TCR beta clonotypes specific for CMV led the ex vivo response.

This clonotype was observed a few times. The antigen is not known. This CDR3 spans 15 amino acids. From germline, CDR1 is LNHDA and CDR2 SQIVND (reference sequence). Trimming stripped 3 bases from V and 2 bases from J, with 10 bases between. TCRdb called the reads again in MiXCR, with one record for every CDR3 protein. Found here are fewer than 1,000,000 distinct CDR3 sequences, under 40% of them singletons; the top ten hold around an eighth. The chain recombines TRBV19 with TRBJ2-2; tentative D call: TRBD2 (6 bases). Material: cultured CD8+ T cells from PBMCs, obtained from culture after CMV antigen stimulation. The sequence was obtained from a human donor in good health (CMV status not recorded). Some clones in this sample may be carry-over from other donors' samples. CDR3 nucleotides: TGTGCCAGTAGTATGGGACTCTTAAACACCGGGGAGCTGTTTTTT. Translation gives CASSMGLLNTGELFF.